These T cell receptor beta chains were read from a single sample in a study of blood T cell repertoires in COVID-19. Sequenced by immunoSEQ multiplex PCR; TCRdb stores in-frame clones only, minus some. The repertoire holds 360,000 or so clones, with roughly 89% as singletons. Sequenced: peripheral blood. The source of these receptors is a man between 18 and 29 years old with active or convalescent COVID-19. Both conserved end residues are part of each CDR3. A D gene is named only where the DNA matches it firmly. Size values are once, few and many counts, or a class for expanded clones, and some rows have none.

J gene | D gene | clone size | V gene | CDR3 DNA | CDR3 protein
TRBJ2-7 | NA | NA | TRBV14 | TGTGCCAGCAGCGCGGGCGGGTACGAGCAGTACTTC | CASSAGGYEQYF
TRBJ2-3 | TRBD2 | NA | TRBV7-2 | TGTGCCAGCAGCTTAGCCCTAGCGGGGGGGATAGATACGCAGTATTTT | CASSLALAGGIDTQYF
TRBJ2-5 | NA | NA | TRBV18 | TGTGCCAGCTCACCCCCTCAGGGTTCCCAAGAGACCCAGTACTTC | CASSPPQGSQETQYF
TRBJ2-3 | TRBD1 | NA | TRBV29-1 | TGCAGCGTTGAAAAAGGCAAGGACAGGGGAAGGGATACGCAGTATTTT | CSVEKGKDRGRDTQYF
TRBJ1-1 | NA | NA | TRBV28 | TGTGCCAGCAGTTTTTCTGTCTGGAACACTGAAGCTTTCTTT | CASSFSVWNTEAFF
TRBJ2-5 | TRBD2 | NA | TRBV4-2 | TGTGCCAGCAGCCGCGAGACTAGCGGCCAAGAGACCCAGTACTTC | CASSRETSGQETQYF
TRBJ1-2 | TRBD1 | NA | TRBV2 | TGTGCCAGCAGTGGGGTGGGACAGAGCTATGGCTACACCTTC | CASSGVGQSYGYTF
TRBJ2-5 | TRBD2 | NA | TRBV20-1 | TGCAGTGCTAGTGTTAGCGGGATGGAGACCCAGTACTTC | CSASVSGMETQYF
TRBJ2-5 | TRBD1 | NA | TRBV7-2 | TGTGCCAGCAGCAACACGGGACAGGGATTTAAGACCCAGTACTTC | CASSNTGQGFKTQYF
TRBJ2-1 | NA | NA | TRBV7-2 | TGTGCCAGCAGCCGGGGACTGACCTCCTACAATGAGCAGTTCTTC | CASSRGLTSYNEQFF
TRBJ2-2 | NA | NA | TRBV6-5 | TGTGCCAGCCTTCAGGGTAACACCGGGGAGCTGTTTTTT | CASLQGNTGELFF
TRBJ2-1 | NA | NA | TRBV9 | TGTGCCAGCAGCGTAGGGGTCCAGGGCAGCTCCTACAATGAGCAGTTCTTC | CASSVGVQGSSYNEQFF
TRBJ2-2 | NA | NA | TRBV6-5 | TGTGCCAGCACCTCCTGGACTACGAACACCGGGGAGCTGTTTTTT | CASTSWTTNTGELFF
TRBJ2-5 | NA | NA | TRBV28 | TGTGCCAGCACCCCCCTACGCAATTATCAAGAGACCCAGTACTTC | CASTPLRNYQETQYF
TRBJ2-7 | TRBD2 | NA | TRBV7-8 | TGTGCCAGCAGCTCATCCATCGAGGCTAGCGGGGGCTACGAGCAGTACTTC | CASSSSIEASGGYEQYF
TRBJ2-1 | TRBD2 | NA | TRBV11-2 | TGTGCCAGCAGCTCACTAGCGGGAGAACCTTACAATGAGCAGTTCTTC | CASSSLAGEPYNEQFF
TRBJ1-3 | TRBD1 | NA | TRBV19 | TGTGCCAGTAGTCTTCGGACAGGGAGCATTGGAAACACCATATATTTT | CASSLRTGSIGNTIYF
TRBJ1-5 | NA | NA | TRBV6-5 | TGTGCCAGCATGAGAACGCACCCCAATCAGCCCCAGCATTTT | CASMRTHPNQPQHF
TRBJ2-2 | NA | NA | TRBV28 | TGTGCCAGCAGTTTATGGAGGGAAGCCGGGGAGCTGTTTTTT | CASSLWREAGELFF
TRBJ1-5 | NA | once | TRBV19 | TGTGCCAGGTGCCCCTACAGGGATGTCTTCTCCCCGTATAGCAATCAGCCCCAGCATTTT | CARCPYRDVFSPYSNQPQHF
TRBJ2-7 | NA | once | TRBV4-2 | TGTGCCAGCAGCCTCGAACTGTTCTCCTACGAGCAGTACTTC | CASSLELFSYEQYF
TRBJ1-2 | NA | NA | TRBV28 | TGTGCCAGCAGCCTGGACAGTCACTATGGCTACACCTTC | CASSLDSHYGYTF
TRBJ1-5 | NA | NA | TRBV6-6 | TGTGCCACAGAGGTTGGGAGCAATCAGCCCCAGCATTTT | CATEVGSNQPQHF
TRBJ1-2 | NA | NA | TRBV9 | TGTGCCAGCAGCCACATGGTTGGGAGCCCTGATGGCTACACCTTC | CASSHMVGSPDGYTF
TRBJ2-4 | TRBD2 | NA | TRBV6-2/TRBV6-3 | TGTGCCAGCACCCCAGGTGGACTAGCGGGAGATCTTGTCAAAAACATTCAGTACTTC | CASTPGGLAGDLVKNIQYF
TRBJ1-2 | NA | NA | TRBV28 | TGTGCGAGCGGGTCAGGGGCTCAAGATTACTATGGCTACACCTTC | CASGSGAQDYYGYTF
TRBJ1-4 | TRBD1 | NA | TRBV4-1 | TGCGCCAGCAGCCAGTCAGGGGGATCGGAAAAACTGTTTTTT | CASSQSGGSEKLFF